The TCR beta chain under discussion was sequenced for a study of shared clonotypes between healthy human individuals. Comments on this clone: What it recognizes is unknown.

Using immunoSEQ multiplex PCR, the repertoire was profiled, and TCRdb retains in-frame clones only, with some absent. The sample consists of 500,000 to 700,000 clones, 85% to 95% of them appearing once. In germline, CDR1 is MNHEY, CDR2 SMNVEV (reference sequence). This CDR3 contains 16 residues. The J segment lost 4 bases and the V segment lost 6 bases, leaving 11 bases of the junction unmatched. Study outcomes and limitations: A generally larger estimated richness was seen in naive subsets than in memory subsets.

It was CD45RO-negative cells, positively selected for CCR7, that made up naive CD8 cells, with terminally differentiated effector memory CD45RA+ cells excluded. Donors, without exception, were Caucasian adults residing in Nashville, Tennessee. The chain has TRBV27 and TRBJ2-7; 11 bases agree with TRBD2. This receptor was taken from a woman in her thirties in good health. Sequenced sample: naive CD8+ T cells sorted from blood. CDR3 coding DNA: TGTGCCAGCAGCCCCGGGACTAGCGGAACTTCTTACGAGCAGTACTTC. Its protein is CASSPGTSGTSYEQYF.